The clone carrying this T cell receptor (beta chain) appeared a single time. The germline V gene encodes CDR1 LGHNA and CDR2 YNFKEQ. This CDR3 is 15 amino acids long. The V end was cut by 0 bases, the J end by 5 bases, with 13 bases between. Per the authors' pipeline: The assay estimated nucleated cells by amplifying reference gene primers. Produced via immunoSEQ multiplex PCR; TCRdb's table is partial and in-frame only. D and trimming come from the DNA, and the V and J calls and clone size come from that table. The sample has roughly 200,000 clones, about 86% seen once. The record originates from a study of blood T cell repertoires in COVID-19. Whole-study context: The origin of the acute and convalescent COVID-19 samples was the United States, Italy and Spain. Sources were T cells, B-cell-depleted T cells, or PBMCs; the material itself was cDNA or gDNA.

This TCR derives from a man in his fifties with active or convalescent COVID-19. The sample comprised peripheral blood. V is TRBV4-2 and J is TRBJ2-5; perhaps TRBD2 as D (6 bases). The CDR3 DNA sequence: TGTGCCAGCAGCCAAGATCCGGAGGGCTGGGAGACCCAGTACTTC. As protein: CASSQDPEGWETQYF.